This is a list of T cell receptor beta chains from one sample in a study of blood T cells in healthy people across ages. TCRdb recomputed calls from the 5' RACE reads with MiXCR, one row per CDR3 protein. The sample shows under 2,000,000 distinct CDR3 sequences, about 49% of them seen only once. The sample taken for sequencing was blood. The receptors stem from a middle-aged woman in good health. Both conserved end residues are part of each CDR3. The listing skips clone size in some rows; elsewhere it reads once, few, many or a size class.

J: TRBJ2-3
V: TRBV15
size: -
CDR3: CATSRDETSGGRTDTQYF

J: TRBJ2-3
V: TRBV6-1
size: -
CDR3: CASSAREYTQYF

J: TRBJ1-2
V: TRBV11-2
size: -
CDR3: CASSLEVGSRYTF

J: TRBJ1-1
V: TRBV15
size: -
CDR3: CATSRGRATFPGGDTEAFF

J: TRBJ2-1
V: TRBV10-3
size: once
CDR3: CAINRGGYNEQFF

J: TRBJ2-3
V: TRBV24-1
size: once
CDR3: CATTGVGTDTQYF

J: TRBJ2-2
V: TRBV5-8
size: few
CDR3: CASREGINTGELFF

J: TRBJ2-5
V: TRBV15
size: many
CDR3: CATSGVGGETQYF

J: TRBJ2-3
V: TRBV20-1
size: -
CDR3: CSARESRGAADTQYF

J: TRBJ2-1
V: TRBV20-1
size: -
CDR3: CSARRASGGPILHNEQFF

J: -
V: TRBV20-1
size: -
CDR3: CSANTVSGGDRYEQYF

J: TRBJ2-3
V: TRBV27
size: few
CDR3: CASKRLMPISDTQYF

J: TRBJ2-5
V: TRBV6-1
size: -
CDR3: CASGVTEEETQYF

J: TRBJ2-2
V: TRBV28
size: -
CDR3: CASSLTMSSVTGELFF

J: TRBJ2-3
V: TRBV2
size: -
CDR3: CASRRGRGDTQYF

J: TRBJ2-1
V: TRBV3-1
size: -
CDR3: CASSKAPQGYNEQFF

J: -
V: TRBV4-2
size: -
CDR3: CASSQTSGGVNYNEQYF

J: TRBJ2-5
V: TRBV6-6
size: few
CDR3: CASSYRRGGRLETQYF

J: TRBJ2-3
V: TRBV20-1
size: -
CDR3: CSAVAGGPDTQYF

J: TRBJ2-6
V: TRBV7-2
size: few
CDR3: CASSLVGARGANVLTF

J: TRBJ2-1
V: TRBV20-1
size: -
CDR3: CSASYGTSRVDEQFF